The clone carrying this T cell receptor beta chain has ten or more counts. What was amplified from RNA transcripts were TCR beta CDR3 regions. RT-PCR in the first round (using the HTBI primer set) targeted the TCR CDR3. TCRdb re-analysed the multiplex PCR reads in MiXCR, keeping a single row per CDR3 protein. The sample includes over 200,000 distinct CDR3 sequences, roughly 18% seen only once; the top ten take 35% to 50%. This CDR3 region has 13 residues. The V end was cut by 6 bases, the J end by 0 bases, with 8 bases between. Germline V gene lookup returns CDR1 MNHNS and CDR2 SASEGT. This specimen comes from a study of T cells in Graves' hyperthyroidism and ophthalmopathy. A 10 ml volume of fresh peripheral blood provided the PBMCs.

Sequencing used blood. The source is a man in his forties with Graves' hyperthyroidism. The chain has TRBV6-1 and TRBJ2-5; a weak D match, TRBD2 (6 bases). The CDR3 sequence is CASRGLNQETQYF. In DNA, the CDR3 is TGTGCCAGCAGGGGACTCAACCAAGAGACCCAGTACTTC.